The 15 T cell receptor beta chains presented below share a single source sample, sequenced in a study of vaccination effects on CD4 cells after COVID-19. Scientists isolated CD4+ T cells after an approximately ten-day culture period ended. According to PCR results, the person was infected with SARS-CoV-2 between March and December 2020. Vaccination of participants consisted of two doses of either the BNT162b2 or mRNA-1273 vaccine. Measured with immunoSEQ multiplex PCR; TCRdb has only the in-frame clones, and not every one. Counted here are tens of thousands of clones, over 60% occurring once; the ten biggest clones make up approximately 5.4%. Antigen specificity for these receptors is unknown. Sequencing was performed on CD4+ T cells from PBMCs cultured without peptide, taken after COVID-19 vaccination. The receptors here all came from a human donor who had a prior SARS-CoV-2 infection.

The chain is built from TRBV5-1 and TRBJ2-7, with TRBD1 as a possible D gene (6 bases). Trimming removed 2 bases at V and 2 bases at J, with 11 bases between. Germline lookup yields CDR1 SGHRS and CDR2 YFSETQ. CDR3 length equals 14 residues. CDR3 residues: CASSFGDKTYEQYF. The CDR3 DNA reads TGCGCCAGCAGCTTCGGGGACAAGACCTACGAGCAGTACTTC.

V gene TRBV5-1 combines with J gene TRBJ1-6; possible D gene TRBD1, 5 bases. This CDR3 comprises 14 residues. Germline V gene data show CDR1 as SGHRS and CDR2 as YFSETQ. V shed 0 bases and J shed 8 bases, with 9 bases lying between them. CDR3 sequence: CASSLEGVDSPLHF. For the CDR3, the DNA is TGCGCCAGCAGCTTGGAAGGGGTAGATTCACCCCTCCACTTT.

There are a few counts of this clone. V is TRBV9 and J is TRBJ2-4; D not resolved. Germline V gene sequence: CDR1 SGDLS, CDR2 YYNGEE. The CDR3 runs to 13 residues. The V end was cut by 0 bases, the J end by 4 bases, with 5 bases between. The CDR3 is CASSVGVKNIQYF. The CDR3 nucleotides are TGTGCCAGCAGCGTAGGGGTGAAAAACATTCAGTACTTC.

V is TRBV4-2 and J is TRBJ1-2, with D possibly being TRBD1 (5 bases). V was pared by 2 bases and J by 2 bases, with 12 bases between. This CDR3 spans 15 amino acids. Germline V lookup: CDR1 LGHNA, CDR2 YNFKEQ. CDR3 protein: CASSQLPGPNYGYTF. For the CDR3, the DNA is TGTGCCAGCAGCCAACTTCCAGGGCCCAACTATGGCTACACCTTC.

This chain joins TRBV5-3 and TRBJ2-7; the D gene is possibly TRBD1 (6 bases). TRBV5-3 is identified as an open reading frame with a role that is uncertain. This CDR3 contains 16 residues. V was shortened by 0 bases and J by 4 bases, with 17 bases between the two germline ends. The CDR3 DNA reads TGTGCCAGAAGCTTGGCCCTATCGGACAGATCTTACGAGCAGTACTTC. Translating it yields CARSLALSDRSYEQYF.

This clone was picked up a small number of times. This chain links TRBV19 with TRBJ1-6; D might be TRBD1 (5 bases). Deletions cut 7 bases from V and 0 bases from J, with 22 bases between. The CDR3 extends over 19 amino acids. Germline lookup yields CDR1 LNHDA and CDR2 SQIVND (reference sequence). The CDR3, as DNA: TGTGCCAGTATTCCTCTGGCCCCCAGGGAAAGCTCCTATAATTCACCCCTCCACTTT. Protein sequence: CASIPLAPRESSYNSPLHF.

V gene TRBV11-3 combines with J gene TRBJ2-5; D is possibly TRBD2 (6 bases). The CDR3 contains 13 residues. Between the trimmed V and J ends, which lost 5 bases and 2 bases, there was a span of 9 bases. Germline values: CDR1 SGHNT, CDR2 YENEEA. The CDR3 DNA reads as TGTGCCAGCAGCCGGGACTCACAAGAGACCCAGTACTTC. Encoded protein: CASSRDSQETQYF.

J is TRBJ1-1 and V is TRBV7-9, with D hard to call. Trimming removed 1 base from V and 8 bases from J, with 11 bases in between. The CDR3 runs to 13 residues. Germline CDR1 reads SEHNR; CDR2 reads FQNEAQ (reference sequence). The CDR3 here is CASSLGLLGEAFF. The DNA of the CDR3 is TGTGCCAGCAGCTTAGGTCTACTCGGGGAAGCTTTCTTT.

The chain joins TRBV5-1 to TRBJ1-1; TRBD1 is a possible D gene (6 bases). Trimming stripped 3 bases from V and 11 bases from J, with 26 bases between. The CDR3 is 16 residues long. Germline V gene data show CDR1 as SGHRS and CDR2 as YFSETQ. CDR3 amino acids: CASSSSTAEGVFSAFF. The CDR3 coding sequence is TGCGCCAGCAGCTCCAGCACGGCGGAGGGGGTTTTTTCGGCTTTCTTT.

This clone showed up just a few times. The V gene is TRBV18, the J gene TRBJ2-3; maybe TRBD2 (6 bases). CDR1 and CDR2 (germline): KGHSH, LQKENI. The germline V and J ends were trimmed by 4 bases and 6 bases, with 14 bases remaining between them. The CDR3 runs 14 residues. The CDR3 spells CASSQTRNEDTQYF. The CDR3 DNA reads as TGTGCCAGCTCACAGACTAGAAACGAGGATACGCAGTATTTT.

This clone has only a few counts. The rearrangement links TRBV7-9 to TRBJ1-4; possibly TRBD1 for D (6 bases). Trimming cost V 1 base and J 8 bases, with 11 bases left between them. This CDR3 spans 14 amino acids. CDR1 is SEHNR, CDR2 FQNEAQ, per germline (reference sequence). CDR3 sequence reads: CASSLGGGSEKLFF. As DNA, the CDR3 is TGTGCCAGCAGCTTAGGAGGGGGTTCGGAAAAACTGTTTTTT.

The J gene is TRBJ1-5, the V gene TRBV7-2; 8 bases line up with TRBD1. V shed 5 bases and J 0 bases; nucleotides not matched to a gene: 6. This CDR3 has 16 residues. Germline V gene sequence: CDR1 SGHTA, CDR2 FQGNSA. CDR3 DNA sequence: TGTGCCAGCAGCGACCAGGGGGCGGGTAGCAATCAGCCCCAGCATTTT. Translating gives CASSDQGAGSNQPQHF.

The gene calls are TRBV11-3 and TRBJ2-2; 12 positions match TRBD2. The V gene end was trimmed by 4 bases and the J gene end by 4 bases; junction bases not matched to a gene: 1. The CDR3 has 15 amino acids. Germline CDR1 reads SGHNT; CDR2 reads YENEEA. CDR3 DNA: TGTGCCAGCAGCTCTAGCGGGAGGGCCACCGGGGAGCTGTTTTTT. Residues: CASSSSGRATGELFF.

V gene TRBV18 combines with J gene TRBJ2-6; TRBD2 matches 7 bases. Looked up from germline, CDR1 is KGHSH and CDR2 is LQKENI. V lost 2 bases to trimming and J lost 4 bases; unmatched junction nucleotides: 8. The CDR3 spans 17 residues. The CDR3 loop is CASSPLGEGSGANVLTF. CDR3 bases: TGTGCCAGCTCACCATTAGGGGAGGGTTCCGGGGCCAACGTCCTGACTTTC.

The CDR3 here is CASTPSLVKYEQYF. CDR3 DNA: TGTGCCAGCACCCCCTCTCTCGTAAAATACGAGCAGTACTTC. This chain links TRBV6-6 with TRBJ2-7; no definite D call. The CDR3 has 14 residues. Germline loops: CDR1 MNHNY, CDR2 SVGAGI (reference sequence). Trimming cost V 7 bases and J 4 bases, with 17 bases left between them.